This TCR beta chain was recovered during a study of blood T cell repertoires in COVID-19. About the study: From the United States, Italy and Spain came samples of acute and convalescent COVID-19.

Assay: immunoSEQ multiplex PCR; the TCRdb copy retains only in-frame clones and omits some. Here the sample spans more than 85,000 clones, around three quarters being singletons. V shed 5 bases and J 3 bases; nucleotides not matched to a gene: 3. The CDR3 is made up of 15 amino acids. Per the germline V gene, CDR1 is KGHDR and CDR2 is SFDVKD. The material sequenced was peripheral blood. The genes are TRBV24-1 and TRBJ2-1; TRBD2 matches 10 bases. This clonotype originated in a woman aged 50 to 60 with acute or convalescent COVID-19. CDR3 sequence: CATSVRTSGYNEQFF. The CDR3 nucleotides are TGTGCCACCAGTGTCCGGACTAGCGGCTACAATGAGCAGTTCTTC.